These T cell receptor beta chains were read from a single sample in a study of T cell repertoires in ileal Crohn's disease. The repertoire was sequenced with immunoSEQ multiplex PCR; TCRdb's copy has only in-frame clones and lacks some. In the table there are under 3,500 clones, more than 75% of which are singletons. Sequenced material: ileal tissue. All receptors come from an adult with Crohn's disease. Each CDR3 is given with its conserved first and last residue. A D gene is named only where the DNA matches it firmly. Not all rows give a size; the values are once, few, many and, for expanded clones, a class.

DNA,CDR3,size,D,V,J
TGTGCCAGCAGTTACCTGAAGGGGGCTCATGCTTTCTTT,CASSYLKGAHAFF,NA,TRBD1,TRBV6-5,TRBJ1-1
TGTGCCAGCTCGGGACTAGCGGGGGCAGATACGCAGTATTTT,CASSGLAGADTQYF,few,TRBD2,TRBV27,TRBJ2-3
TGTGCCAGCAGCGCGCTAGCGGGAGGGACCTACGAGCAGTACTTC,CASSALAGGTYEQYF,NA,TRBD2,TRBV7-6,TRBJ2-7
TGTGCCAGCAGCTTAAGTGGGACTAGCGGGACTGAGCAGTTCTTC,CASSLSGTSGTEQFF,NA,TRBD2,TRBV11-2,TRBJ2-1
TGTGCCAGCAGTCGTAGAGGAGGGCCCTACGAGCAGTACTTC,CASSRRGGPYEQYF,once,NA,TRBV6-5,TRBJ2-7
TGTGCCAGCTCCGGGAGTGCAGATACGCAGTATTTT,CASSGSADTQYF,NA,NA,TRBV27,TRBJ2-3
TGTGCCAGCAGCTTCCCTCTGGCTAGCGGGAGCATTGGCGAGCAGTACTTC,CASSFPLASGSIGEQYF,NA,TRBD2,TRBV27,TRBJ2-7
TGTGCCAGCAGTGAAGATAGGGCAGGGGCCCAAGAGACCCAGTACTTC,CASSEDRAGAQETQYF,NA,NA,TRBV2,TRBJ2-5
TGTGCCTGGAGTGTAGAGACTTACGAGCAGTACTTC,CAWSVETYEQYF,few,NA,TRBV30,TRBJ2-7
TGCGCCAGCAGCCAAGATCCTAGCGGGAGCTTCAATGAGCAGTTCTTC,CASSQDPSGSFNEQFF,NA,TRBD2,TRBV4-1,TRBJ2-1
TGTGCCAGCAGTGAATCCGCAGGGGAGAATGAAAAACTGTTTTTT,CASSESAGENEKLFF,NA,NA,TRBV6-1,TRBJ1-4
TGTGCCAGCAGTTACATAACCGGGACAGGGTACTATGGCTACACCTTC,CASSYITGTGYYGYTF,NA,TRBD1,TRBV6-5,TRBJ1-2
TGTGCCAGCAGGGGGAGAGCGGTGACTACAGGTAGCACTGAAGCTTTCTTT,CASRGRAVTTGSTEAFF,NA,NA,TRBV27,TRBJ1-1
TGTGCCAGCAGCGAGAGCAGAGAGACCCAGTACTTC,CASSESRETQYF,NA,NA,TRBV7-2,TRBJ2-5
TGCAGTGCTAGATTCAATGAGCAGTTCTTC,CSARFNEQFF,NA,NA,TRBV20-1,TRBJ2-1
TGTGCCAGCAGCTTCCTAGGCCGCATGTTAGGTGTCGGGGAGCTGTTTTTT,CASSFLGRMLGVGELFF,few,NA,TRBV7-8,TRBJ2-2
TGTGCCAGCAGTAGATTTCCTAGCTCCTACAATGAGCAGTTCTTC,CASSRFPSSYNEQFF,once,NA,TRBV6-1,TRBJ2-1
TGTGCCAGCAGTCCCCTAAAGGGTGGCGAGCAGTACTTC,CASSPLKGGEQYF,NA,NA,TRBV6-5,TRBJ2-7
TGTGCCAGCAGCGGGAGCTTGAACACTGAAGCTTTCTTT,CASSGSLNTEAFF,NA,NA,TRBV7-9,TRBJ1-1